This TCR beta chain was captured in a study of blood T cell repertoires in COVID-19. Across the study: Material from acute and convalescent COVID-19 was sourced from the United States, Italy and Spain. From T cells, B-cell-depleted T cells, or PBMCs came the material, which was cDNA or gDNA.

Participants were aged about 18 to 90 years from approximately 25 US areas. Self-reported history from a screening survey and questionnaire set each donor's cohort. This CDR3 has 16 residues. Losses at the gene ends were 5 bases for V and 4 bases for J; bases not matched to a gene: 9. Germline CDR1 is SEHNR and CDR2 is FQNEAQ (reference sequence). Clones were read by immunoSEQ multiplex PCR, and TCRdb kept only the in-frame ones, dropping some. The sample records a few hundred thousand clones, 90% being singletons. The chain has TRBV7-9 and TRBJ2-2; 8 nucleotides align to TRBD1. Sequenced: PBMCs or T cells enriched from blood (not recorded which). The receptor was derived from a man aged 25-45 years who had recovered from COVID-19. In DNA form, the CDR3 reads TGTGCCAGCAGCACCCAGGGGGCAGCAGGCACCGGGGAGCTGTTTTTT. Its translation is CASSTQGAAGTGELFF.